What follows is one T cell receptor (beta chain) and its context. Its antigen is unidentified. Assay: immunoSEQ multiplex PCR; the TCRdb copy retains only in-frame clones and omits some. The table has under 150,000 clones, about 85% seen once; the top ten hold approximately 2.5%. This sample is drawn from a study of T cell responses to AZD1222 COVID-19 vaccine. The CDR3 runs 14 residues. Germline lookup yields CDR1 LNHDA and CDR2 SQIVND (reference sequence). V was clipped by 3 bases and J by 1 base, with 6 bases between them. Broader study findings: Within unmutated variant regions lay the reported targets of nearly half of spike-specific TCRs. Two AZD1222 administrations were followed by greater Spike-specific TCR breadth and depth. The donor group comprised mostly white British people and more females; the analysis possibly underestimated clonal diversity. Baseline testing showed seropositivity in only a handful of AZD1222 recipients.

This chain connects TRBV19 to TRBJ2-2; D is ambiguous. The sequence derives from an adult who received the AZD1222 COVID-19 vaccine. The sample here was peripheral blood, taken 28 days after the second AZD1222 dose. The CDR3 loop is CASSIVQNTGELFF. The CDR3 DNA reads TGTGCCAGTAGTATTGTACAGAACACCGGGGAGCTGTTTTTT.